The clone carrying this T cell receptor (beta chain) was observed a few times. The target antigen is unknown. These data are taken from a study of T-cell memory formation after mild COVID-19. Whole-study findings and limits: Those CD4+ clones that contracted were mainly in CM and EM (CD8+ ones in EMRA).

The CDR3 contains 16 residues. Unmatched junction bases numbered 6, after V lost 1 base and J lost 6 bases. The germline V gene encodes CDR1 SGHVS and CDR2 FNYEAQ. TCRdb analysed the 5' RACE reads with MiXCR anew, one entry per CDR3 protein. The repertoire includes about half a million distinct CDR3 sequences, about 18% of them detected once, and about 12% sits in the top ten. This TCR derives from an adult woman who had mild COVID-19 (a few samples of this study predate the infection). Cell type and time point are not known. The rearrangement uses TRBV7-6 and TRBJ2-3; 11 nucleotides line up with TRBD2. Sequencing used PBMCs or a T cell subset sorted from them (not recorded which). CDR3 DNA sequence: TGTGCCAGCAGCTTAGGCACTAGCGGGAGCGGCGATACGCAGTATTTT. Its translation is CASSLGTSGSGDTQYF.